This passage covers 15 T cell receptor beta chains from one sample sequenced in a study of T cell responses to AZD1222 COVID-19 vaccine. Profiling relied on immunoSEQ multiplex PCR, and the TCRdb table lists in-frame clones only, not all of them. The sample holds more than 60,000 clones; under 90% are singletons and the top ten take roughly 1.3%. The material was peripheral blood, obtained 28 days after the second AZD1222 dose. Receptors were obtained from an adult who received the AZD1222 COVID-19 vaccine.

The chain employs TRBV6-1 and TRBJ1-1, with D perhaps matching TRBD1 (5 bases). Trimming stripped 0 bases from V and 10 bases from J, with 12 bases between. Germline lookup yields CDR1 MNHNS and CDR2 SASEGT. This CDR3 has 13 residues. For the CDR3, the DNA is TGTGCCAGCAGTGAAGCTTGGGGGGATGGAGCTTTCTTT. Its translation: CASSEAWGDGAFF.

This clone has a handful of counts. The chain carries TRBV19 and TRBJ1-1, with TRBD1 identical over 12 bases. Trimming removed 4 bases from V and 2 bases from J; junction bases left unmatched: 8. The germline CDR1 and CDR2 sequences are LNHDA and SQIVND (reference sequence). The CDR3 consists of 17 residues. This CDR3 reads CASSTGGTGGENTEAFF. In nucleotides, the CDR3 is TGTGCCAGTAGTACGGGCGGGACAGGGGGCGAAAACACTGAAGCTTTCTTT.

The chain recombines TRBV10-3 with TRBJ2-7, with D uncertain. V lost 3 bases and J lost 6, with 12 bases in between. Germline values: CDR1 ENHRY, CDR2 SYGVKD. The CDR3 covers 13 residues. CDR3 region: CAISEGPGGEQYF. The DNA for the CDR3 is TGTGCCATCAGTGAAGGCCCGGGCGGCGAGCAGTACTTC.

The chain combines TRBV12-3 or TRBV12-4 with TRBJ2-7, with D hard to call. This CDR3 is built from 13 residues. V was cut by 0 bases and J by 6 bases, with 9 bases left in between. CDR3 nucleotide sequence: TGTGCCAGCAGTTTAGCGTATAGACCCGAGCAGTACTTC. Amino acids: CASSLAYRPEQYF.

The chain recombines TRBV4-3 with TRBJ1-1, with D tentatively TRBD1 (5 bases). The CDR3 covers 15 residues. V was shortened by 0 bases and J by 3 bases, with 11 bases between the two germline ends. From germline, CDR1 is LGHNA and CDR2 YSLEER. CDR3 residues: CASSQESGSDTEAFF. The CDR3 nucleotides read TGCGCCAGCAGCCAAGAATCAGGGTCGGACACTGAAGCTTTCTTT.

This clone was picked up a small number of times. This chain links TRBV28 with TRBJ2-2; D is perhaps TRBD1 or TRBD2 (5 bases each). From germline, CDR1 is MDHEN and CDR2 SYDVKM. The CDR3 is 14 amino acids. The V and J ends lost 10 bases and 0 bases respectively, with 12 bases between them. CDR3 loop: CATPGRPNTGELFF. CDR3 DNA: TGTGCCACCCCGGGACGGCCGAACACCGGGGAGCTGTTTTTT.

This chain joins TRBV10-3 and TRBJ1-2; 8 bases are a match to TRBD1. V dropped 4 bases and J dropped 0; count of bases not matched to a gene: 16. CDR1 is ENHRY, CDR2 SYGVKD, per germline. The CDR3 runs to 19 residues. CDR3: CAISGGTGGSSLANYGYTF. CDR3 coding DNA: TGTGCCATCAGTGGGGGCACAGGGGGTTCGTCCCTAGCTAACTATGGCTACACCTTC.

CDR3 DNA sequence: TGTGCCAGCAGCCCCCCGAGACACCTCACCGGGGAGCTGTTTTTT. This encodes CASSPPRHLTGELFF. This rearrangement joins TRBV5-4 to TRBJ2-2, with D hard to call. The germline V and J ends were trimmed by 4 bases and 4 bases, with 14 bases remaining between them. CDR3 length equals 15 residues. Germline CDR1 is SGHNT and CDR2 is YYREEE (reference sequence).

The chain has TRBV6-5 and TRBJ1-1; D is perhaps TRBD1 (5 bases). Trimming pared 10 bases from V and 0 bases from J, leaving 9 bases between. The germline V gene encodes CDR1 MNHEY and CDR2 SVGAGI. The CDR3 is 12 amino acids. Here the CDR3 DNA reads TGTGCCACACAGGACCTGAACACTGAAGCTTTCTTT. This codes for CATQDLNTEAFF.

In its sample, this clone was seen a few times. V is TRBV3-1 (or the pseudogene TRBV3-2) and J is TRBJ1-2; 8 nucleotides match TRBD1. Germline V gene data show CDR1 as LGHDT and CDR2 as YNNKEL (reference sequence). This CDR3 is 15 amino acids long. J gave up 4 bases and V 1 base, and 5 bases lay outside the gene matches. In DNA form, the CDR3 reads TGTGCCAGCAGCCAAGGGACAGGGAGAGGCTATGGCTACACCTTC. It specifies CASSQGTGRGYGYTF.

The V and J genes are TRBV7-3 and TRBJ2-1; TRBD1 is a possible D gene (6 bases). The CDR3 runs to 15 residues. Trimming stripped 2 bases from V and 4 bases from J, with 12 bases between. Germline lookup yields CDR1 SGHTA and CDR2 FQGTGA. CDR3 sequence: CASSLAQGAYNEQFF. The DNA of the CDR3 is TGTGCCAGCAGCTTAGCACAGGGTGCTTACAATGAGCAGTTCTTC.

This chain connects TRBV27 to TRBJ2-1, with D tentatively TRBD2 (5 bases). This CDR3 comprises 14 residues. The V end was cut by 11 bases, the J end by 3 bases, with 17 bases between. Germline V lookup: CDR1 MNHEY, CDR2 SMNVEV (reference sequence). The CDR3 DNA is TGTGCCTCGGCAACTAGTTTGGGCTACAATGAGCAGTTCTTC. The encoded protein is CASATSLGYNEQFF.

The chain uses TRBV5-4 and TRBJ2-7, with D possibly being TRBD1 or TRBD2 (5 bases each). V gave up 4 bases and J gave up 7 bases, with 15 bases separating them. In germline, CDR1 is SGHNT, CDR2 YYREEE (reference sequence). The CDR3 spans 13 residues. The CDR3 loop reads CASSITGAYEQYF. DNA for the CDR3: TGTGCCAGCAGCATTACCGGGGCGTATGAGCAGTACTTC.

The chain has TRBV19 and TRBJ2-7; TRBD1 or TRBD2 may be the D gene (5 bases each). The CDR3 covers 14 residues. Trimming pared 1 base from V and 5 bases from J, leaving 12 bases between. Germline assignment: CDR1 LNHDA and CDR2 SQIVND (reference sequence). DNA of the CDR3: TGTGCCAGTAGTATAGTTTTCCGAGGGGACGAGCAGTACTTC. Encoded protein: CASSIVFRGDEQYF.

The V and J genes are TRBV5-1 and TRBJ2-5; unclear D gene. This CDR3 is 12 amino acids long. V lost 0 bases and J lost 5, with 5 bases in between. Per the germline V gene, CDR1 is SGHRS and CDR2 is YFSETQ. CDR3 nucleotide sequence: TGCGCCAGCAGCTTGGATTGGGAGACCCAGTACTTC. It yields the protein CASSLDWETQYF.